The 25 T cell receptor beta chains below all came from one sample that was sequenced in a study of blood T cell repertoires in COVID-19. Repertoires were generated with immunoSEQ multiplex PCR, while TCRdb's copy carries only in-frame clones and drops some. The sample contains around 230,000 clones, over 75% of which appear only once. Sequencing was performed on peripheral blood. The receptors shown here come from a man over 45 with COVID-19, enrolled during active disease.

Notes on this clone: The sample has other DNA sequences that encode this CDR3 too. V and J are TRBV2 and TRBJ2-7, with TRBD1 matching over 8 bases. Trimming cost V 4 bases and J 1 base; bases outside gene matches: 6. The CDR3 is made up of 15 amino acids. From germline, CDR1 is SNHLY and CDR2 FYNNEI. The DNA for the CDR3 is TGTGCCAGCAGTGGAGGACAGGGTGGGTCCTACGAGCAGTACTTC. Its protein product is CASSGGQGGSYEQYF.

V gene TRBV5-8 combines with J gene TRBJ2-3, with 12 bases aligning to TRBD2. This CDR3 has 16 amino acids. The V gene's germline CDR1 is SGHTS and CDR2 YDEGEE. The trim removed 5 bases at V and 6 bases at J, leaving 10 bases unmatched. CDR3 in amino acids: CASRMFGTSGWDTQYF. For the CDR3, the DNA is TGTGCCAGCAGAATGTTTGGGACTAGCGGGTGGGATACGCAGTATTTT.

The chain combines TRBV5-1 with TRBJ2-3; 8 positions match TRBD2. V lost 2 bases and J lost 1; bases outside the gene matches: 15. Germline V gene lookup returns CDR1 SGHRS and CDR2 YFSETQ. The CDR3 has 19 residues. The DNA of the CDR3 is TGCGCCAGCAGCTTTCGAAGAAGGAGCGGGAGTGGGGGCACAGATACGCAGTATTTT. Encoded protein: CASSFRRRSGSGGTDTQYF.

The chain uses TRBV7-9 and TRBJ1-2; D is ambiguous. The germline V and J ends were trimmed by 1 base and 10 bases, with 13 bases remaining between them. The CDR3 runs to 13 residues. Germline-derived CDR1 and CDR2 are SEHNR and FQNEAQ (reference sequence). The CDR3 DNA reads TGTGCCAGCAGCTTAGACAACCCCTCAAACTACACCTTC. This encodes CASSLDNPSNYTF.

The rearrangement joins TRBV5-1 to TRBJ2-6; a weak D match, TRBD2 (5 bases). Germline lookup yields CDR1 SGHRS and CDR2 YFSETQ. The CDR3 covers 14 residues. Trimming cost V 6 bases and J 3 bases, with 10 bases left between them. CDR3 in DNA: TGCGCCAGCAACGAGGGAAATGGGGCCAACGTCCTGACTTTC. The encoded protein is CASNEGNGANVLTF. Supplemented by reference TRBV5-1 and TRBJ2-6, the full variable domain reads KAGVTQTPRYLIKTRGQQVTLSCSPISGHRSVSWYQQTPGQGLQFLFEYFSETQRNKGNFPGRFSGRQFSNSRSEMNVSTLELGDSALYLCASNEGNGANVLTFGAGSRLTVL.

V is TRBV5-8 and J is TRBJ2-3; 7 bases match TRBD2. The CDR3 extends over 14 amino acids. With 4 bases clipped from V and 4 bases from J, the junction kept 6 bases outside the gene matches. CDR1 is SGHTS and CDR2 is YDEGEE in the germline V gene. The CDR3 DNA follows: TGTGCCAGCAGCCGAGGGGAGGGAGCAGATACGCAGTATTTT. Amino acid sequence: CASSRGEGADTQYF.

Comment on this clone: Different DNA sequences within this sample yield the same CDR3. V gene TRBV18 combines with J gene TRBJ1-5; a possible D gene is TRBD1 (6 bases). The V and J ends lost 1 base and 5 bases respectively, with 9 bases between them. Looked up from germline, CDR1 is KGHSH and CDR2 is LQKENI. This CDR3 is built from 14 residues. CDR3 sequence (DNA): TGTGCCAGCTCACCACAGACAGGAGATCAGCCCCAGCATTTT. Its translation: CASSPQTGDQPQHF.

CDR3 residues: CASSRNGGLGYTF. The CDR3 coding sequence is TGTGCCAGCAGCCGAAATGGCGGCCTTGGCTACACCTTC. This chain links TRBV12-3 or TRBV12-4 with TRBJ1-2; D gene ambiguous. This CDR3 region has 13 residues. Trimming left V 6 bases short and J 7 bases short, with 15 bases between.

The chain has TRBV6-5 and TRBJ1-2; 10 nucleotides line up with TRBD1. CDR1 is MNHEY and CDR2 is SVGAGI in the germline V gene. CDR3 length equals 13 residues. V lost 5 bases to trimming and J lost 8 bases; unmatched junction nucleotides: 5. The CDR3 spells CASSHRTGGGYTF. CDR3 coding DNA: TGTGCCAGCAGTCACAGGACAGGGGGGGGCTACACCTTC.

The chain recombines TRBV6-5 with TRBJ1-1; D unresolved. Between the trimmed V and J ends, which lost 2 bases and 3 bases, there was a span of 13 bases. Germline assignment: CDR1 MNHEY and CDR2 SVGAGI. CDR3 length: 15 amino acids. The CDR3 loop reads CASSYIEAFDTEAFF. DNA of the CDR3: TGTGCCAGCAGTTACATCGAGGCGTTCGACACTGAAGCTTTCTTT.

The chain employs TRBV13 and TRBJ1-1; possible D gene TRBD1, 5 bases. This CDR3 has 13 residues. Germline-derived CDR1 and CDR2 are PRHDT and FYEKMQ (reference sequence). Trimming shortened V by 4 bases and J by 2 bases, and 8 bases separated the two germline ends. The CDR3 region is CASSSGQNTEAFF. The CDR3 DNA follows: TGTGCCAGCAGCTCAGGACAAAACACTGAAGCTTTCTTT. The variable domain in full, completed from reference TRBV13 and TRBJ1-1, reads AAGVIQSPRHLIKEKRETATLKCYPIPRHDTVYWYQQGPGQDPQFLISFYEKMQSDKGSIPDRFSAQQFSDYHSELNMSSLELGDSALYFCASSSGQNTEAFFGQGTRLTVV.

The V call is TRBV9, the J call TRBJ1-2, with 9 bases fitting TRBD1. CDR1 is SGDLS and CDR2 is YYNGEE in the germline V gene. This CDR3 has 14 residues. V was clipped by 3 bases and J by 3 bases; unmatched bases: 3. Written as DNA, the CDR3 is TGTGCCAGCAGCGAGGGACAGGGTCACTATGGCTACACCTTC. Translated, it gives CASSEGQGHYGYTF.

The V and J genes are TRBV2 and TRBJ2-7, with D tentatively TRBD1 (6 bases). CDR1 is SNHLY and CDR2 is FYNNEI in the germline V gene. The length of the CDR3 is 12 residues. With 3 bases removed from V and 13 bases from J, the gap between germline ends came to 16 bases. The CDR3 bases are TGTGCCAGCAGTGAGGTCCCAGGGGAGTCCTACTTC. It yields the protein CASSEVPGESYF. Full variable domain (outside the CDR3, taken from reference TRBV2 and TRBJ2-7): EPEVTQTPSHQVTQMGQEVILRCVPISNHLYFYWYRQILGQKVEFLVSFYNNEISEKSEIFDDQFSVERPDGSNFTLKIRSTKLEDSAMYFCASSEVPGESYFGPGTRLTVT.

The chain joins TRBV6-1 to TRBJ2-7; 9 bases map to TRBD1. The CDR3 consists of 16 residues. With V trimmed by 2 bases and J by 3 bases, 8 bases remained unmatched. The germline V gene encodes CDR1 MNHNS and CDR2 SASEGT. The CDR3, as DNA: TGTGCCAGCAGTGAAATAGGGACAGGGCTTGGCTACGAGCAGTACTTC. This sequence encodes CASSEIGTGLGYEQYF.

The V and J genes are TRBV29-1 and TRBJ1-1; 8 positions agree with TRBD1. The CDR3 totals 14 residues. V lost 4 bases to trimming and J lost 4 bases; unmatched junction nucleotides: 8. The germline gives CDR1 SQVTM, CDR2 ANQGSEA. As DNA, the CDR3 is TGCAGCGTTGGAGCAGGGGGCTTCGGCACTGAAGCTTTCTTT. It specifies CSVGAGGFGTEAFF.

The CDR3 nucleotides are TGTGCCAGCAGCGTAGACAGGGGGCGCGACACCGGGGAGCTGTTTTTT. Translated: CASSVDRGRDTGELFF. J is TRBJ2-2 and V is TRBV9; TRBD1 matches at 9 bases. The CDR3 contains 16 residues. V trimming: 0 bases; J trimming: 3 bases; junction bases outside the gene matches: 3. Looked up from germline, CDR1 is SGDLS and CDR2 is YYNGEE.

The V and J genes are TRBV6-5 and TRBJ2-7; 7 nucleotides align to TRBD1. V lost 5 bases to trimming and J lost 0 bases; unmatched junction nucleotides: 4. Looked up from germline, CDR1 is MNHEY and CDR2 is SVGAGI. CDR3 length equals 14 residues. CDR3: CASSQGVGSYEQYF. The CDR3 DNA reads as TGTGCCAGCAGTCAGGGGGTGGGCTCCTACGAGCAGTACTTC.

This sequence joins TRBV10-3 and TRBJ1-5, with TRBD1 matching over 10 bases. CDR3 length: 15 residues. The V gene's germline CDR1 is ENHRY and CDR2 SYGVKD. Unmatched junction bases numbered 6, after V lost 8 bases and J lost 2 bases. As DNA, the CDR3 is TGTGCCATCGGAGACAGGGGGCGCGGCAATCAGCCCCAGCATTTT. Translated: CAIGDRGRGNQPQHF.

Many counts were recorded for this clone. The chain couples TRBV5-6 to TRBJ1-4; a weak D match, TRBD1 (6 bases). The length of the CDR3 is 15 residues. Per the germline V gene, CDR1 is SGHDT and CDR2 is YYEEEE. V shed 1 base and J shed 5 bases, with 12 bases lying between them. The CDR3 loop reads CASSLLGTGNEKLFF. DNA of the CDR3: TGTGCCAGCAGCTTGTTGGGCACAGGGAATGAAAAACTGTTTTTT.

The chain combines TRBV5-5 with TRBJ1-6; D might be TRBD1 (5 bases). Germline assignment: CDR1 SGHKS and CDR2 YYEKEE (reference sequence). This CDR3 contains 15 residues. V was pared by 0 bases and J by 11 bases, with 15 bases between. The CDR3 DNA sequence: TGTGCCAGCAGCTTGGGGACACTCACCCGGGCACCCCTCCACTTT. Residues: CASSLGTLTRAPLHF.

This chain uses TRBV10-1 with TRBJ2-3; a weak D match, TRBD1 (6 bases). The CDR3 consists of 12 residues. The germline V gene encodes CDR1 WNHNN and CDR2 SYGVQD (reference sequence). The V end lost 6 bases, the J end lost 3 bases, and 7 bases lay between the germline ends. CDR3 bases: TGCGCCAGCAGCACAGGGACAGATACGCAGTATTTT. Protein sequence: CASSTGTDTQYF.

The gene calls are TRBV29-1 and TRBJ2-4, with D unresolved. Trimming shortened V by 4 bases and J by 2 bases, and 6 bases separated the two germline ends. This CDR3 comprises 12 residues. Germline values: CDR1 SQVTM, CDR2 ANQGSEA. This CDR3 reads CSVVQTKNIQYF. CDR3 DNA sequence: TGCAGCGTTGTACAAACCAAAAACATTCAGTACTTC. Combining the CDR3 with reference TRBV29-1 and TRBJ2-4 gives the whole variable domain SAVISQKPSRDICQRGTSLTIQCQVDSQVTMMFWYRQQPGQSLTLIATANQGSEATYESGFVIDKFPISRPNLTFSTLTVSNMSPEDSSIYLCSVVQTKNIQYFGAGTRLSVL.

The rearrangement joins TRBV4-1 to TRBJ1-1; D is perhaps TRBD1 (6 bases). The CDR3 runs to 14 residues. Germline V CDR1 and CDR2: MGHRA, YSYEKL. V gave up 6 bases and J gave up 0 bases, with 11 bases separating them. The CDR3 reads CASRLRTVNTEAFF. The CDR3 DNA sequence: TGCGCCAGCAGATTACGGACAGTGAACACTGAAGCTTTCTTT.

J is TRBJ2-1 and V is TRBV27, with 7 bases lining up with TRBD1. This CDR3 region has 18 residues. Germline V gene lookup returns CDR1 MNHEY and CDR2 SMNVEV (reference sequence). J gave up 0 bases and V 0 bases, and 8 bases lay outside the gene matches. The CDR3 region is CASSLSRDSASSYNEQFF. The CDR3 DNA follows: TGTGCCAGCAGTTTATCGAGGGACAGTGCTAGCTCCTACAATGAGCAGTTCTTC.

Points on this clone: One junction end does not reproduce the germline sequence, and a read error may be involved. The chain joins TRBV15 to TRBJ2-3; 7 bases are shared with TRBD2. The CDR3 is 15 amino acids. Germline V gene lookup returns CDR1 LNHNV and CDR2 YYDKDF (reference sequence). The CDR3 DNA reads as TGTGCCACCAGAAGAGCAAGCGGGGAGGGAGATACGCAGTATTTT. Amino acid sequence: CATRRASGEGDTQYF.